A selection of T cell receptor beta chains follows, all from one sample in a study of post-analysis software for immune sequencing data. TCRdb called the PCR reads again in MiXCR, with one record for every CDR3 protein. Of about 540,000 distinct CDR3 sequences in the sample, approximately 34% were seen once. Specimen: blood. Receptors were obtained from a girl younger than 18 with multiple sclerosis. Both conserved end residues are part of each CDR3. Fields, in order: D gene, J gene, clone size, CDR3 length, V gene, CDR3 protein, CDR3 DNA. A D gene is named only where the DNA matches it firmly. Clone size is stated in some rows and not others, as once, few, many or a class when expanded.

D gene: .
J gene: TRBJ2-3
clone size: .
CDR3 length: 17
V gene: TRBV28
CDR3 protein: CVSSLFGRGASTDTQYF
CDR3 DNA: TGTGTCAGCAGTTTATTTGGGCGGGGAGCGAGCACAGATACGCAGTATTTT

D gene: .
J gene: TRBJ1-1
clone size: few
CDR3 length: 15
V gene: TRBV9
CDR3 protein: CASSVAGGLGTEAFF
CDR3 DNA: TGTGCCAGCAGCGTAGCTGGGGGGTTGGGCACTGAAGCTTTCTTT

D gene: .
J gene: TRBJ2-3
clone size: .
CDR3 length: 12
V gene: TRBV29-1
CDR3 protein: CSAGLGTDTQYF
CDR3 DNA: TGCAGCGCGGGACTCGGCACAGATACGCAGTATTTT

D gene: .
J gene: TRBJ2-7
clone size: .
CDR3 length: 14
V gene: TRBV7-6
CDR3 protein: CASSLVQGNGEQYF
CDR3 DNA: TGTGCCAGCAGCTTAGTGCAGGGGAACGGCGAGCAGTACTTC

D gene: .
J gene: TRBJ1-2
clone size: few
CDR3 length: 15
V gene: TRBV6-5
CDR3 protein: CASSYSIRGQSGYTF
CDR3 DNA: TGTGCCAGCAGTTACTCGATCCGGGGCCAGTCCGGCTACACCTTC

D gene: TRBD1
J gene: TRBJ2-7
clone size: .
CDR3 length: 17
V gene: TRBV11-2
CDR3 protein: CASSLGQGGLSSYEQYF
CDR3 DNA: TGTGCCAGCAGCTTAGGACAGGGGGGACTCAGCTCCTACGAGCAGTACTTC

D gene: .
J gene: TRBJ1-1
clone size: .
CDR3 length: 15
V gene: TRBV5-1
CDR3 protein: CASRRSRGGNTEAFF
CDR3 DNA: TGCGCCAGCAGAAGGAGCAGGGGAGGGAACACTGAAGCTTTCTTT

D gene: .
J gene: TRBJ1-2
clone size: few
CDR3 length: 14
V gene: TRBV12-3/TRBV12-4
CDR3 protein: CASSLVGDLGGYTF
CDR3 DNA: TGTGCCAGCAGTTTAGTGGGTGATTTGGGTGGCTACACCTTC

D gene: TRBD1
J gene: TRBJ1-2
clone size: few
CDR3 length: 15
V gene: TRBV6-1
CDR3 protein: CASSLSRDSNYGYTF
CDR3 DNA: TGTGCCAGCAGTCTGTCCCGGGACAGTAACTATGGCTACACCTTC

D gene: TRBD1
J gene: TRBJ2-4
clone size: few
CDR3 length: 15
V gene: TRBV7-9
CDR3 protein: CASSRGTGDTNIQYF
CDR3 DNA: TGTGCCAGCAGCCGGGGGACAGGGGATACAAACATTCAGTACTTC

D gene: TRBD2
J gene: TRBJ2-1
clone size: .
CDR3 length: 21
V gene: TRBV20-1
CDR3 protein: CSAWSHTNPGLAGTSYNEQFF
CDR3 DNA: TGCAGTGCTTGGAGCCACACCAATCCGGGACTAGCGGGGACCTCCTACAATGAGCAGTTCTTC

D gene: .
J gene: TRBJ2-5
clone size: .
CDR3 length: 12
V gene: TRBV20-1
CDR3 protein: CSARGLTPTQYF
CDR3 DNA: TGCAGTGCTAGAGGACTGACTCCGACCCAGTACTTC

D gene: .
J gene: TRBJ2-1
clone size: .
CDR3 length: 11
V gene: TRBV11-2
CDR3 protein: CASSPREGQFF
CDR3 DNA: TGTGCCAGCAGCCCTAGGGAAGGGCAGTTCTTC

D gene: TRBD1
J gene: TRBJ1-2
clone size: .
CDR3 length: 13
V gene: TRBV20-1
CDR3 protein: CSARVETGDGYTF
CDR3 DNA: TGCAGTGCTAGAGTTGAGACAGGGGACGGCTACACCTTC

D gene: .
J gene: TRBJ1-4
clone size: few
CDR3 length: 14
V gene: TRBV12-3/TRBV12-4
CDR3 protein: CASNSGRWDEKLFF
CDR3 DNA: TGTGCCAGCAACTCGGGGAGATGGGATGAAAAACTGTTTTTT

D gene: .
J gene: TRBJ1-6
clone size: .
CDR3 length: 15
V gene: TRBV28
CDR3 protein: CASSLPGQGYSPLHF
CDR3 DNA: TGTGCCAGCAGTCTTCCGGGACAAGGGTATTCACCCCTCCACTTT

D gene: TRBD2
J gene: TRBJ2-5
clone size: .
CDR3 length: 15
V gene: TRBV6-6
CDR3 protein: CASTDKTGGKETQYF
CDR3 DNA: TGTGCCAGCACTGACAAGACGGGGGGGAAGGAGACCCAGTACTTC

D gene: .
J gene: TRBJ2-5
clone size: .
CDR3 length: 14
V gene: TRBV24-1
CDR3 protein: CATSDSGPQETQYF
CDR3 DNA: TGTGCCACCAGTGATTCCGGGCCTCAAGAGACCCAGTACTTC

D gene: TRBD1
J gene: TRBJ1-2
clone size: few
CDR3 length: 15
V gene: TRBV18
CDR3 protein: CASSDLGQVNYGYTF
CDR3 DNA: TGTGCCAGCTCAGACCTGGGACAGGTCAACTATGGCTACACCTTC

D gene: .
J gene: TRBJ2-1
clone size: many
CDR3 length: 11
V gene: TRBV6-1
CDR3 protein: CASSEVSEQFF
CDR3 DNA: TGTGCCAGCAGTGAGGTGTCGGAGCAGTTCTTC

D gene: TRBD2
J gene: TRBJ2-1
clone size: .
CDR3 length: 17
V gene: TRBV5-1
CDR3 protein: CASSLLPKGLGYNEQFF
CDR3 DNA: TGCGCCAGCAGCTTACTCCCTAAGGGACTAGGCTACAATGAGCAGTTCTTC

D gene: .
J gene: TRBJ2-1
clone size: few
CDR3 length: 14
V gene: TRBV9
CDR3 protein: CASSVVSGVDEQFF
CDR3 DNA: TGTGCCAGCAGCGTAGTGAGTGGGGTCGATGAGCAGTTCTTC

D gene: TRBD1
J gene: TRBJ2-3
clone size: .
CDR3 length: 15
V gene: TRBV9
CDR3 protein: CVSARGTGTTDTQYF
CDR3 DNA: TGTGTCAGCGCCCGGGGGACAGGAACCACAGATACGCAGTATTTT

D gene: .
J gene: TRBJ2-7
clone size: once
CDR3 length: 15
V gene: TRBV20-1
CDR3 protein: CSARAPGPNSYEQYF
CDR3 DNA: TGCAGTGCTAGAGCTCCCGGACCGAACTCCTACGAGCAGTACTTC

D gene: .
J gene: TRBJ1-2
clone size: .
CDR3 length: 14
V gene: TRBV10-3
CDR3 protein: CAISEGRLNYGYTF
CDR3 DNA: TGTGCCATCAGTGAGGGACGGCTAAACTATGGCTACACCTTC

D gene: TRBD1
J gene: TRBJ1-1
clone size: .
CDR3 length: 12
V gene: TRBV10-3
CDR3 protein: CAISGQGTEAFF
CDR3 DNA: TGTGCCATCAGCGGACAGGGCACTGAAGCTTTCTTT

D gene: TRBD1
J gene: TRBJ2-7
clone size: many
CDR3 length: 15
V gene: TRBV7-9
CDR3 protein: CASSKPGQGSYEQYF
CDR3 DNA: TGTGCCAGCAGCAAACCGGGACAGGGTTCCTACGAGCAGTACTTC

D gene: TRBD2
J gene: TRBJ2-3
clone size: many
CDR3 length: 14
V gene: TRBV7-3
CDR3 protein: CASSLGGGLDTQYF
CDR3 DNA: TGTGCCAGCAGCTTAGGGGGGGGATTAGATACGCAGTATTTT

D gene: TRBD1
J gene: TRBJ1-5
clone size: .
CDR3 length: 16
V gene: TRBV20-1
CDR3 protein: CSGLPGTGYSNQPQHF
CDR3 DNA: TGCAGTGGCCTCCCCGGGACAGGATATAGCAATCAGCCCCAGCATTTT

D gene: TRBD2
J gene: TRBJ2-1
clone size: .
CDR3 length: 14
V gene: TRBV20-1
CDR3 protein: CSAPLAGVGNEQFF
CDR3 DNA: TGCAGTGCTCCTCTAGCGGGCGTAGGGAATGAGCAGTTCTTC

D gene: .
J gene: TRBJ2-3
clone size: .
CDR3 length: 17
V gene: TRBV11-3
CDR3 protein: CASSLAARGTSTDTQYF
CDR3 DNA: TGTGCCAGCAGCCTAGCAGCGCGGGGTACTAGCACAGATACGCAGTATTTT

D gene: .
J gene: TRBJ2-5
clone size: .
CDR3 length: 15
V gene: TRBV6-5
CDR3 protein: CASSSYGGGQETQYF
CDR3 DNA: TGTGCCAGCAGTTCGTACGGAGGGGGCCAAGAGACCCAGTACTTC

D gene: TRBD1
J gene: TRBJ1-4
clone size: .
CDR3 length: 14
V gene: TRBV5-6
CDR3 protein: CASTLDRVAEKLFF
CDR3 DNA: TGTGCCAGCACCTTGGACAGGGTGGCTGAAAAACTGTTTTTT

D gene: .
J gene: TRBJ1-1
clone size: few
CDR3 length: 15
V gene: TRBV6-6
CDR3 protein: CASLVYREADTEAFF
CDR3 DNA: TGTGCCAGCTTGGTGTACAGGGAGGCGGACACTGAAGCTTTCTTT

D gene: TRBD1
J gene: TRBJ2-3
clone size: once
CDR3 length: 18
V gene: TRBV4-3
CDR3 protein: CASSQDPGDRGFTDTQYF
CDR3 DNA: TGCGCCAGCAGCCAAGATCCGGGGGACAGGGGATTCACAGATACGCAGTATTTT

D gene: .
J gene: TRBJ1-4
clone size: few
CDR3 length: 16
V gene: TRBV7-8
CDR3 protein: CASSLAFNTVNEKLFF
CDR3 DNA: TGTGCCAGCAGCTTAGCATTTAACACCGTAAATGAAAAACTGTTTTTT

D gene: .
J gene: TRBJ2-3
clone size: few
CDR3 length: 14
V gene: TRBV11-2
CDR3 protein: CASSSNTGRATQYF
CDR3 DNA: TGTGCCAGCAGCTCGAACACAGGGAGGGCGACGCAGTATTTT

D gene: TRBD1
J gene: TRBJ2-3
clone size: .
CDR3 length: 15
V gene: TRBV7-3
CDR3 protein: CASSHGQGSGDTQYF
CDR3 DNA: TGTGCCAGCAGCCACGGACAGGGGTCGGGGGATACGCAGTATTTT

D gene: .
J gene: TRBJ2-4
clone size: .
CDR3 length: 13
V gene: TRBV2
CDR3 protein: CASDRIAKNIQYF
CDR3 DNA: TGTGCCAGCGATAGGATAGCCAAAAACATTCAGTACTTC

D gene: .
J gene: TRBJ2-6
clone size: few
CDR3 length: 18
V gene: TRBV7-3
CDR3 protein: CASSLNSAIPSGANVLTF
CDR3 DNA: TGTGCCAGCAGCTTAAACTCCGCCATCCCCTCTGGGGCCAACGTCCTGACTTTC

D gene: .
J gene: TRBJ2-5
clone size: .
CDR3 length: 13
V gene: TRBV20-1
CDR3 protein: CSARGGVQETQYF
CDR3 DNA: TGCAGTGCTAGAGGAGGGGTCCAAGAGACCCAGTACTTC

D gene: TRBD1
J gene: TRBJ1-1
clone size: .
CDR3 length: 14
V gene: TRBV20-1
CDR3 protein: CSAATGGGSTEAFF
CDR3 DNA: TGCAGTGCTGCGACAGGGGGAGGGAGCACTGAAGCTTTCTTT

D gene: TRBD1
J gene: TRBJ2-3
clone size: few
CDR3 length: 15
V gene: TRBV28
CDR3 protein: CASNPTGTGRDTQYF
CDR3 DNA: TGTGCCAGCAACCCGACCGGGACAGGGAGAGATACGCAGTATTTT

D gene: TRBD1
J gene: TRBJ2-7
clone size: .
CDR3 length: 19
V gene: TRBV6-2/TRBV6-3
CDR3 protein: CASSLNPEPGQGDPYEQYF
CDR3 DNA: TGTGCCAGCAGTTTGAACCCAGAACCGGGACAGGGAGACCCCTACGAGCAGTACTTC

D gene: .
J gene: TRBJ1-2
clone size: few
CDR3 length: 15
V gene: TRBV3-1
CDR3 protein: CASSQAEGTNYGYTF
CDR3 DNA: TGTGCCAGCAGCCAAGCGGAGGGGACTAACTATGGCTACACCTTC

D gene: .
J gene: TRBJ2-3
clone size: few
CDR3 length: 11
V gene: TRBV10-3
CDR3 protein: CASKSGDTQYF
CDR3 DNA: TGTGCCAGTAAGTCGGGAGATACGCAGTATTTT

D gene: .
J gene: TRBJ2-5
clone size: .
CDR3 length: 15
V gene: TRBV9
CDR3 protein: CASSVVTGAWETQYF
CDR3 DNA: TGTGCCAGCAGCGTGGTAACGGGGGCCTGGGAGACCCAGTACTTC

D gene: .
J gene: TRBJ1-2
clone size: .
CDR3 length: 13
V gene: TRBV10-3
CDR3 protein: CAISESGRYGYTF
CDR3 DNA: TGTGCCATCAGTGAGTCGGGCCGATATGGCTACACCTTC

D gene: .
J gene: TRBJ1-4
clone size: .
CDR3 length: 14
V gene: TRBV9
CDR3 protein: CANSVGRTPEKLFF
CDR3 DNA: TGTGCCAACAGCGTAGGGAGGACCCCTGAAAAACTGTTTTTT

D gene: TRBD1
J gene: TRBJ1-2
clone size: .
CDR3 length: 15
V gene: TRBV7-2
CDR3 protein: CASSYSGGRSYGYTF
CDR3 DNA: TGTGCCAGCAGCTATTCAGGGGGCCGAAGCTATGGCTACACCTTC

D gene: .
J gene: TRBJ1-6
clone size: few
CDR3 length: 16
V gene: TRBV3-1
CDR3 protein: CASSQGLGTQSSPLHF
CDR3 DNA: TGTGCCAGCAGCCAAGGGTTGGGGACACAGAGTTCACCCCTCCACTTT